The entry below gives a single TCR beta chain sequence along with its context. Its antigen is undetermined. One end of the junction fails to match germline, which may point to a read error. Extraction of RNA together with DNA used about 18-31 mg of unsorted bulk tissue. The template, approximately 500 ng total RNA, yielded TCR beta cDNA made with a constant-region primer. Libraries for TCR beta were built through three nested multiplex PCR rounds, which together made up a slightly modified ARM-PCR procedure. It was with TRBV1-TRBV30 forward primers and a C-beta reverse primer that the first two PCR rounds were run, at approximately 9 cycles each. TCRdb processed the multiplex PCR reads anew with MiXCR; each CDR3 protein has one entry. The table includes 100,000 to 150,000 distinct CDR3 sequences, around 64% detected once. The sample belongs to a study of tumor-infiltrating lymphocytes in primary liver carcinoma. At the level of the study: Sample counts of productive TCRbeta reads spanned roughly 3.5 to 7.13 million; these counts were similar across tissue types.

Study-wide results and limits: Tumor-adjacent and tumor-blood pairs showed less overlap than tumor region pairs. The top-250-clone fraction was significantly higher in tumors than in blood (p = 0.039).

CDR3 size: 13 residues. CDR1 is SGHAT and CDR2 is FQNNGV in the germline V gene. The sequenced material came from liver tumor tissue from sampling region 3. Subset: tumor region T3, left-lateral pole. The V gene is TRBV11-2, the J gene TRBJ2-1; possible D gene TRBD2, 5 bases. This clonotype originated in a woman aged 60 to 75 with primary liver carcinoma and hepatitis B virus infection. The CDR3 here is CVSGLPVHNEQLF. The DNA for the CDR3 is TGTGTCAGCGGCTTGCCAGTTCATAATGAGCAGCTCTTC.